The 10 T cell receptor beta chains below come from one sample, sequenced in a study of cytomegalovirus exposure and HLA in healthy donors. The study ran its PCR with 60 Vbeta and 13 Jbeta primers. The repertoire was sequenced with immunoSEQ multiplex PCR; TCRdb's copy has only in-frame clones and lacks some. The table includes 200,000 to 250,000 clones, 75% to 90% detected once. The source material was PBMCs. Source of these receptors: a boy aged 2-9 years in good health and CMV-seronegative.

V gene TRBV4-1 combines with J gene TRBJ2-5, with 14 nucleotides matching TRBD2. The J segment lost 3 bases and the V segment lost 5 bases, leaving 5 bases of the junction unmatched. The CDR3 sequence is 16 residues long. Germline CDR1 MGHRA, CDR2 YSYEKL. Here the CDR3 reads CASSSGLAGVKETQYF. The CDR3 DNA reads as TGCGCCAGCAGCTCGGGACTAGCGGGGGTAAAAGAGACCCAGTACTTC.

The chain carries TRBV6-1 and TRBJ1-2, with D hard to call. Germline lookup yields CDR1 MNHNS and CDR2 SASEGT. Trimming pared 1 base from V and 1 base from J, leaving 13 bases between. CDR3 length: 16 amino acids. CDR3 in amino acids: CASSEDKTGINYGYTF. CDR3 bases: TGTGCCAGCAGTGAAGATAAGACGGGTATTAACTATGGCTACACCTTC.

This clone was detected a few times. The rearrangement links TRBV6-5 to TRBJ1-1; 8 bases match TRBD1. V shed 6 bases, J shed 1 base, and the junction held 7 bases outside the gene matches. CDR1 and CDR2 (germline): MNHEY, SVGAGI. This CDR3 spans 15 amino acids. In DNA form, the CDR3 reads TGTGCCAGCAGCCCCGGGACAGGAGAGAACACTGAAGCTTTCTTT. It is translated as CASSPGTGENTEAFF.

This chain links TRBV4-1 with TRBJ1-2; 8 bases align to TRBD1. This CDR3 spans 20 amino acids. Trimming took 4 bases from V and 4 from J; bases not matched to a gene: 23. CDR1 is MGHRA, CDR2 YSYEKL, per germline. This chain's CDR3 is CASSLGTLTGQVNVGYGYTF. CDR3 nucleotide sequence: TGCGCCAGCAGCCTAGGGACGCTAACGGGACAGGTAAATGTCGGCTATGGCTACACCTTC.

The J gene is TRBJ1-2, the V gene TRBV5-4; TRBD1 aligns across 8 bases. The germline gives CDR1 SGHNT, CDR2 YYREEE (reference sequence). This CDR3 has 16 residues. V lost 4 bases and J lost 6; bases outside the gene matches: 14. Here the CDR3 DNA reads TGTGCCAGCAGCCGCCCCCGACAGGGGATAACGGATGGCTACACCTTC. Residues: CASSRPRQGITDGYTF.

The V call is TRBV6-6, the J call TRBJ1-1; tentative D call: TRBD1 (5 bases). The V end lost 8 bases, the J end lost 3 bases, and 13 bases lay between the germline ends. The CDR3 is 13 residues long. Germline V gene lookup returns CDR1 MNHNY and CDR2 SVGAGI (reference sequence). CDR3 region: CASAGNEYTEAFF. DNA for the CDR3: TGTGCCAGCGCAGGGAACGAGTACACTGAAGCTTTCTTT.

For the CDR3, the DNA is TGTGCCAGTAGTATTGTCACAGACAGTGAAGCTTTCTTT. It specifies CASSIVTDSEAFF. The chain couples TRBV19 to TRBJ1-1; tentative D call: TRBD1 (5 bases). CDR3 size: 13 residues. The V gene's germline CDR1 is LNHDA and CDR2 SQIVND (reference sequence). Trimming left V 3 bases short and J 7 bases short, with 12 bases between.

J is TRBJ1-1 and V is TRBV6-5, with 9 nucleotides matching TRBD1. The CDR3 has 16 amino acids. After removal of 4 bases from V and 3 bases from J, the junction contained 9 bases not matched to a gene. Looked up from germline, CDR1 is MNHEY and CDR2 is SVGAGI. The CDR3 DNA sequence: TGTGCCAGCAGTTCCGGACAGGGGCCTGGGGACACTGAAGCTTTCTTT. This gives the protein CASSSGQGPGDTEAFF.

CDR3 sequence: CAWSRDRGVGNQPQHF. CDR3 nucleotide sequence: TGTGCCTGGAGTAGAGACAGGGGGGTGGGCAATCAGCCCCAGCATTTT. This chain links TRBV30 with TRBJ1-5, with 9 positions matching TRBD1. Germline V gene sequence: CDR1 GTSNPN, CDR2 SVGIG (reference sequence). V lost 2 bases to trimming and J lost 2 bases; unmatched junction nucleotides: 7. The CDR3 loop spans 16 amino acids.

This chain connects TRBV25-1 to TRBJ2-3; D is uncertain. The CDR3 loop spans 11 amino acids. Trimming pared 7 bases from V and 4 bases from J, leaving 6 bases between. The V gene's germline CDR1 is MGHDK and CDR2 SYGVNS. The CDR3 region has the DNA TGTGCCAGCATCCGGGCAGATACGCAGTATTTT. This translates into CASIRADTQYF. Full variable domain (missing parts from reference TRBV25-1 and TRBJ2-3): EADIYQTPRYLVIGTGKKITLECSQTMGHDKMYWYQQDPGMELHLIHYSYGVNSTEKGDLSSESTVSRIRTEHFPLTLESARPSHTSQYLCASIRADTQYFGPGTRLTVL.